The TCR beta chain under discussion was sequenced for a study of T-cell reconstitution after alpha-beta-depleted transplantation in children. Study-level results: Surviving recipient T cells and thymic progenitors accounted for the high day-60 TCRbeta diversity observed in some patients. When one year had passed after transplant, most T-cell counts and diversity came from newly produced T cells. The study reportedly traced alpha-beta T cells about two months after transplant to several hundred expanded graft clones.

Researchers prepared the TCRbeta library using unique molecular identifiers, the study reports. Each CDR3 protein is one row after TCRdb ran MiXCR on the PCR reads. Of about 460,000 distinct CDR3 sequences in the sample, more than 9% were seen once. Points on this clonotype: Its antigen is not identified.

This TCR was recovered from a child aged 2 to 10 with inherited bone marrow failure, due to receive a stem cell transplant. Specimen: PBMCs, collected before TCRalphabeta/CD19-depleted stem cell transplant.

The CDR3 sequence is CASNGGGAYEQYF. DNA for the CDR3: TGCGCCAGCAACGGAGGGGGGGCATACGAGCAGTACTTC. V is TRBV5-1 and J is TRBJ2-7, with D possibly being TRBD2 (7 bases). CDR3 size: 13 residues. Germline V gene lookup returns CDR1 SGHRS and CDR2 YFSETQ. Deletions cut 6 bases from V and 4 bases from J, with 14 bases between.